The 21 T cell receptor beta chains reported below all come from one sample, sequenced in a study of neurological immune-mediated disorders. From the 5' RACE reads, TCRdb called clonotypes with MiXCR, one entry per CDR3 protein. The sample contains 50,000 to 70,000 distinct CDR3 sequences, approximately 11% of which appear only once. Noted time point: longitudinal time-point 1 (baseline). The sequenced material came from PBMCs. The receptor source for this set is a male donor with HTLV-1-associated myelopathy (HAM/TSP).

This clonotype was seen many times. The chain carries TRBV12-3 or TRBV12-4 and TRBJ1-5; TRBD1 is a possible D gene (6 bases). The CDR3 totals 15 residues. V lost 4 bases, J lost 7 bases, and 17 bases lay in between. DNA of the CDR3: TGTGCCAGCAGTTCTAGGGGGAGGTTGTTACAGCCCCAGCATTTT. It codes for CASSSRGRLLQPQHF.

This clonotype was seen many times. The chain links TRBV12-3 or TRBV12-4 to TRBJ1-5; D is unclear. This CDR3 has 12 amino acids. Trimming cost V 5 bases and J 3 bases, with 5 bases left between them. The CDR3 bases are TGTGCCAGCAGTCGAGACAATCAGCCCCAGCATTTT. It codes for CASSRDNQPQHF.

This clonotype was counted many times. CDR3 sequence: CASGLTTDTQYF. The CDR3 region has the DNA TGCGCCAGCGGACTGACCACAGATACGCAGTATTTT. J is TRBJ2-3 and V is TRBV5-1, with TRBD2 as a possible D gene (5 bases). The CDR3 consists of 12 residues. Germline-derived CDR1 and CDR2 are SGHRS and YFSETQ. Trimming shortened V by 7 bases and J by 2 bases, and 8 bases separated the two germline ends.

The chain couples TRBV29-1 to TRBJ2-5; D gene ambiguous. Germline V gene sequence: CDR1 SQVTM, CDR2 ANQGSEA. CDR3 length equals 12 residues. V was shortened by 1 base and J by 5 bases, with 8 bases between the two germline ends. The CDR3: CSVEAGRETQYF. The CDR3 nucleotides read TGCAGCGTTGAAGCGGGCCGTGAGACCCAGTACTTC.

There are many counts of this clonotype. The V and J genes are TRBV14 and TRBJ1-1; tentatively, D is TRBD1 (5 bases). Germline assignment: CDR1 SGHDN and CDR2 FVKESK. This CDR3 is built from 15 residues. Trimming cost V 0 bases and J 3 bases, with 11 bases left between them. Here the CDR3 DNA reads TGTGCCAGCAGCCAAGATCAAGGGGAGTACACTGAAGCTTTCTTT. Translating gives CASSQDQGEYTEAFF. The entire variable domain, with the rest obtained from reference TRBV14 and TRBJ1-1, is as follows: EAGVTQFPSHSVIEKGQTVTLRCDPISGHDNLYWYRRVMGKEIKFLLHFVKESKQDESGMPNNRFLAERTGGTYSTLKVQPAELEDSGVYFCASSQDQGEYTEAFFGQGTRLTVV.

The chain has TRBV10-3 and TRBJ1-5; possibly TRBD1 for D (5 bases). This CDR3 has 14 amino acids. Trimming pared 4 bases from V and 10 bases from J, leaving 17 bases between. The germline V gene has CDR1 ENHRY and CDR2 SYGVKD. CDR3 sequence reads: CAISARGVGHPQHF. The CDR3 DNA follows: TGTGCCATCAGTGCCCGAGGGGTTGGACATCCCCAGCATTTT.

The sample holds a few counts of this clonotype. A much larger clone differs by one base, so this may be a read error. V gene TRBV5-1 combines with J gene TRBJ2-3, with 9 positions matching TRBD1. This CDR3 region has 16 residues. CDR1 is SGHRS, CDR2 YFSETQ, per germline. With 4 bases clipped from V and 3 bases from J, the junction kept 9 bases outside the gene matches. CDR3: CASSTQGQGLTDTQYF. CDR3 DNA: TGCGCCAGCAGCACACAAGGACAGGGGTTGACAGATACGCAGTATTTT.

This clonotype was detected a few times. This may arise from a read error, as a much more abundant clone is one base away. The chain has TRBV20-1 and TRBJ2-5; D gene uncertain. Trimming left V 3 bases short and J 5 bases short, with 4 bases between. The CDR3 is 10 amino acids. Germline V gives CDR1 DFQATT, CDR2 SNEGSKA (reference sequence). The CDR3 loop reads CSASMETQYF. CDR3 coding DNA: TGCAGTGCTAGTATGGAGACCCAGTACTTC.

This clonotype was observed many times. V usage is TRBV7-2 and J usage is TRBJ1-6; 10 nucleotides agree with TRBD1. Germline V CDR1 and CDR2: SGHTA, FQGNSA. The V gene end was trimmed by 0 bases and the J gene end by 10 bases; junction bases not matched to a gene: 6. The CDR3 loop spans 16 amino acids. The chain's CDR3 is CASSLAPGQGNSPLHF. The CDR3 DNA reads as TGTGCCAGCAGCTTAGCCCCGGGACAGGGGAACTCACCCCTCCACTTT.

This clonotype was seen a few times. This sequence joins TRBV20-1 and TRBJ1-4, with TRBD1 identical over 10 bases. Per germline, CDR1 DFQATT and CDR2 SNEGSKA (reference sequence). The CDR3 length is 13 residues. The CDR3 sequence: CTIPGQGNEKLFF. CDR3 DNA sequence: TGCACCATTCCGGGACAGGGGAATGAAAAACTGTTTTTT.

Ten or more counts support this clonotype. The chain is built from TRBV29-1 and TRBJ1-1, with D possibly being TRBD1 (6 bases). The germline V and J ends were trimmed by 3 bases and 11 bases, with 25 bases remaining between them. Per the germline V gene, CDR1 is SQVTM and CDR2 is ANQGSEA. CDR3 length: 15 residues. Here the CDR3 DNA reads TGCAGCGTTGATGATGGGGGAACAGGGTCGAGGGCGGCTTTCTTT. The encoded protein is CSVDDGGTGSRAAFF. Full variable domain (rest looked up from reference TRBV29-1 and TRBJ1-1): SAVISQKPSRDICQRGTSLTIQCQVDSQVTMMFWYRQQPGQSLTLIATANQGSEATYESGFVIDKFPISRPNLTFSTLTVSNMSPEDSSIYLCSVDDGGTGSRAAFFGQGTRLTVV.

This clonotype appeared many times. The CDR3 region has the DNA TGTGCCAGCAGCCTGGGATCGAACACTGAAGCTTTCTTT. Translated, it gives CASSLGSNTEAFF. This rearrangement joins TRBV4-2 to TRBJ1-1, with unresolved D. The CDR3 is 13 residues long. CDR1 and CDR2 (germline): LGHNA, YNFKEQ. Between the trimmed V and J ends, which lost 4 bases and 1 base, there was a span of 7 bases.

This clonotype came up many times. The V and J genes are TRBV28 and TRBJ2-5, with 8 bases fitting TRBD1. The length of the CDR3 is 16 residues. The germline V gene has CDR1 MDHEN and CDR2 SYDVKM. V shed 4 bases, J shed 2 bases, and the junction held 9 bases outside the gene matches. The CDR3 region is CASSSQGQAIQETQYF. The CDR3 nucleotides are TGTGCCAGCAGTTCCCAGGGACAGGCGATACAAGAGACCCAGTACTTC.

This clonotype was seen ten or more times. The chain recombines TRBV20-1 with TRBJ2-7; the match to TRBD2 covers 8 bases. V lost 1 base and J lost 3; bases outside the gene matches: 17. The CDR3 covers 18 residues. In germline, CDR1 is DFQATT, CDR2 SNEGSKA (reference sequence). The CDR3 sequence: CSARARGGAPGTSYEQYF. CDR3 coding DNA: TGCAGTGCTAGAGCCCGGGGGGGGGCCCCCGGGACTAGCTACGAGCAGTACTTC.

This clonotype was observed many times. CDR3 nucleotides: TGCAGTGCTAGTACGTCTAGCTCCTACAATGAGCAGTTCTTC. Amino acids: CSASTSSSYNEQFF. This chain joins TRBV20-1 and TRBJ2-1, with unresolved D. The germline CDR1 and CDR2 sequences are DFQATT and SNEGSKA (reference sequence). This CDR3 is built from 14 residues. Trimming cost V 3 bases and J 0 bases, with 9 bases left between them.

The rearrangement joins TRBV3-1 to TRBJ1-4; TRBD1 is a possible D gene (5 bases). Germline V lookup: CDR1 LGHDT, CDR2 YNNKEL (reference sequence). Trimming left V 4 bases short and J 5 bases short, with 11 bases between. The CDR3 consists of 14 residues. The CDR3 DNA reads TGTGCCAGCAGCCCAACAGGAGAGAATGAAAAACTGTTTTTT. Protein sequence: CASSPTGENEKLFF.

This clonotype has a count of ten or more. This chain joins TRBV12-3 or TRBV12-4 and TRBJ2-5; D is possibly TRBD2 (6 bases). Between the trimmed V and J ends, which lost 6 bases and 2 bases, there was a span of 19 bases. The CDR3 is 16 residues long. CDR3 in DNA: TGTGCCAGCAGCCGTTCGGGTCTAGCGTATCAAGAGACCCAGTACTTC. Translating it yields CASSRSGLAYQETQYF.

This clonotype was detected many times. This chain joins TRBV7-2 and TRBJ2-1; 10 bases fit TRBD1. This CDR3 region has 16 residues. CDR1 and CDR2 (germline): SGHTA, FQGNSA. V shed 4 bases, J shed 4 bases, and the junction held 7 bases outside the gene matches. The CDR3 loop reads CASSSLGDRGYNEQFF. The CDR3 DNA reads TGTGCCAGCAGCTCACTAGGGGACAGGGGATACAATGAGCAGTTCTTC.

In its sample, this clonotype was seen many times. This chain joins TRBV12-3 or TRBV12-4 and TRBJ2-1; D remains ambiguous. This CDR3 region has 15 residues. V was cut by 5 bases and J by 0 bases, with 11 bases left in between. CDR3 in amino acids: CASSEGRSSYNEQFF. As DNA, the CDR3 is TGTGCCAGCAGTGAAGGGCGTAGCTCCTACAATGAGCAGTTCTTC.

This clonotype was recorded many times. V usage is TRBV6-2 or TRBV6-3 and J usage is TRBJ2-1, with 9 bases lining up with TRBD1. Germline CDR1 is MNHEY and CDR2 is SVGEGT. This CDR3 contains 16 residues. J was trimmed by 4 bases and V by 6 bases; bases with no gene match: 10. CDR3 nucleotides: TGTGCCAGCAGGGCAGAAAGGGACAGGGTGTACAATGAGCAGTTCTTC. It translates to CASRAERDRVYNEQFF.

This clonotype was found many times. The rearrangement joins TRBV12-3 or TRBV12-4 to TRBJ2-3, with a possible D match to TRBD2 (5 bases). The CDR3 is 16 amino acids. Trimming left V 3 bases short and J 7 bases short, with 20 bases between. CDR3 nucleotide sequence: TGTGCCAGCAGTTTCTTGGGGAGTGGCGGGCGATATACGCAGTATTTT. Encoded protein: CASSFLGSGGRYTQYF.